These T cell receptor beta chains were read from a single sample in a study of cytomegalovirus exposure and HLA in healthy donors. Profiled with immunoSEQ multiplex PCR; TCRdb holds only in-frame clones, not every one. The table shows about 130,000 clones, with roughly 80% occurring only once. The sequencing input was PBMCs. The source of these receptors is a man in his late teens or twenties in good health and CMV-seropositive. Both conserved end residues are part of each CDR3. D genes are given only for firm matches. Clone size is not always given. Where it is, it says once, few, many or a class for expanded clones.

J gene | clone size | D gene | V gene | CDR3 protein | CDR3 DNA
TRBJ2-3 | NA | TRBD1 | TRBV18 | CASSDGTGGDTQYF | TGTGCCAGCTCAGACGGGACAGGCGGGGATACGCAGTATTTT
TRBJ2-7 | NA | NA | TRBV29-1 | CSVEDRTYEQYF | TGCAGCGTTGAAGACAGGACCTACGAGCAGTACTTC
TRBJ2-2 | few | NA | TRBV11-2 | CASSLTQGSTGELFF | TGTGCCAGCAGCCTCACTCAGGGATCCACCGGGGAGCTGTTTTTT
TRBJ1-1 | NA | TRBD1 | TRBV7-9 | CASSDPQGKGTEAFF | TGTGCCAGCAGCGACCCACAGGGGAAAGGGACTGAAGCTTTCTTT
TRBJ2-6 | few | NA | TRBV7-6 | CASSPGTHPGANVLTF | TGTGCCAGCAGCCCGGGAACTCACCCTGGGGCCAACGTCCTGACTTTC
TRBJ1-5 | few | NA | TRBV19 | CASSTLAGQYSNQPQHF | TGTGCCAGTAGTACATTAGCCGGACAGTATAGCAATCAGCCCCAGCATTTT
TRBJ1-1 | NA | NA | TRBV29-1 | CSGGVKITEAFF | TGCAGCGGCGGCGTCAAGATCACTGAAGCTTTCTTT
TRBJ2-1 | NA | NA | TRBV18 | CASSPLTGAYNEQFF | TGTGCCAGCTCACCATTAACGGGGGCCTACAATGAGCAGTTCTTC
TRBJ2-5 | NA | NA | TRBV15 | CATSRGRNTGQETQYF | TGTGCCACCAGCAGAGGTAGAAATACAGGTCAAGAGACCCAGTACTTC
TRBJ2-3 | NA | TRBD1 | TRBV30 | CAWSINRGKDTQYF | TGTGCCTGGAGCATTAACAGGGGAAAAGATACGCAGTATTTT